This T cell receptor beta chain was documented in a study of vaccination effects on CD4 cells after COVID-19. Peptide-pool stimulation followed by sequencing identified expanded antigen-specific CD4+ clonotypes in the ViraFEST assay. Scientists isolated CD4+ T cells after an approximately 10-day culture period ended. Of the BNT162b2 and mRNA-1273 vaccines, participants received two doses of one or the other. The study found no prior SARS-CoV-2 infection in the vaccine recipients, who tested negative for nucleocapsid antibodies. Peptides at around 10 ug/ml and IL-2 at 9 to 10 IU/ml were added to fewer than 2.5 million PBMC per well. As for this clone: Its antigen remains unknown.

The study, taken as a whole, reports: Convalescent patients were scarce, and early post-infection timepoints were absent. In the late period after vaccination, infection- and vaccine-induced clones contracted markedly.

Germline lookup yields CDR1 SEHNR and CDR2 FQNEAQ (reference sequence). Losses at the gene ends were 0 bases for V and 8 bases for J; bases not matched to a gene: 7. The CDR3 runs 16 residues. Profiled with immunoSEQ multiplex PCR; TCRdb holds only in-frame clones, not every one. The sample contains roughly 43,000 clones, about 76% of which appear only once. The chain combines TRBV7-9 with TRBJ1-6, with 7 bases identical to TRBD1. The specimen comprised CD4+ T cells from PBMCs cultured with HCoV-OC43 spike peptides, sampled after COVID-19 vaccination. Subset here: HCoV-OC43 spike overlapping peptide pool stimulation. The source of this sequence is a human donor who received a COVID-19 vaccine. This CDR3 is CASSLAAGQPYSPLHF. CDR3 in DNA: TGTGCCAGCAGCTTAGCGGCGGGACAGCCTTATTCACCCCTCCACTTT.